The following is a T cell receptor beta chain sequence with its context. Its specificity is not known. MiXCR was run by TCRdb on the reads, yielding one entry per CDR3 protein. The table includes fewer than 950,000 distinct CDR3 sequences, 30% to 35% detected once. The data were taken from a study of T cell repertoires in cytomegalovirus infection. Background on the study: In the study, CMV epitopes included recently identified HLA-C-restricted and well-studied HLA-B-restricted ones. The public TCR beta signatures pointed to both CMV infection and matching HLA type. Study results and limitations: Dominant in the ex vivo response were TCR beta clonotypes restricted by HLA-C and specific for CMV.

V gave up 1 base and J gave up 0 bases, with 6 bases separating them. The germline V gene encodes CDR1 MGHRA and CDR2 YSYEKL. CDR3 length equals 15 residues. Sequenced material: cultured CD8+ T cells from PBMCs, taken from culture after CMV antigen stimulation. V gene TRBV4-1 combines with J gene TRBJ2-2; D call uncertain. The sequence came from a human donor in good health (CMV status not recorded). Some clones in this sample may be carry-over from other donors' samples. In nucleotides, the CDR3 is TGCGCCAGCAGCCAAGTTACAGCGAACACCGGGGAGCTGTTTTTT. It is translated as CASSQVTANTGELFF.